These 6 T cell receptor beta chains were all obtained from the same sample, sequenced in a study of OX40 agonist ivuxolimab in advanced cancers. Clones were sequenced by immunoSEQ multiplex PCR, and TCRdb holds only the in-frame ones, with some missing. The sample consists of under 45,000 clones, approximately 80% of them appearing once. The sequences come from CD4+ or CD8+ T cells sorted from blood, collected in a trial of the OX40 agonist ivuxolimab. The receptors stem from an adult with an advanced solid tumor such as melanoma, head and neck, liver or kidney cancer.

This clone was found a few times. The chain joins TRBV18 to TRBJ1-5, with D unclear. V was clipped by 3 bases and J by 4 bases, with 10 bases between them. This CDR3 region has 14 residues. CDR1 KGHSH and CDR2 LQKENI come from the germline V gene. Here the CDR3 DNA reads TGTGCCAGCTCACCGGCAATAGGAAATCAGCCCCAGCATTTT. Translation gives CASSPAIGNQPQHF. The full variable domain, its missing parts supplied by reference TRBV18 and TRBJ1-5, is NAGVMQNPRHLVRRRGQEARLRCSPMKGHSHVYWYRQLPEEGLKFMVYLQKENIIDESGMPKERFSAEFPKEGPSILRIQQVVRGDSAAYFCASSPAIGNQPQHFGDGTRLSIL.

There are a few counts of this clone. The chain is built from TRBV9 and TRBJ2-1; TRBD2 aligns across 9 bases. Losses at the gene ends were 0 bases for V and 5 bases for J; bases not matched to a gene: 9. This CDR3 contains 17 residues. The germline V gene has CDR1 SGDLS and CDR2 YYNGEE. The CDR3 nucleotides read TGTGCCAGCAGCGTAGCTACGTCAGCGGGAGGTAACAATGAGCAGTTCTTC. This gives the protein CASSVATSAGGNNEQFF.

V gene TRBV19 combines with J gene TRBJ2-7, with D unclear. The CDR3 spans 17 residues. V was cut by 6 bases and J by 4 bases, with 25 bases left in between. The germline gives CDR1 LNHDA, CDR2 SQIVND (reference sequence). CDR3 coding DNA: TGTGCCAGTAGAGGGCTATCTGGCGACCTCTTATCGTACGAGCAGTACGTC. Protein: CASRGLSGDLLSYEQYV.

By its share, this clone is medium-sized. This chain connects TRBV9 to TRBJ2-7, with 11 bases fitting TRBD2. Germline values: CDR1 SGDLS, CDR2 YYNGEE. The CDR3 is made up of 15 amino acids. Unmatched junction bases numbered 6, after V lost 0 bases and J lost 7 bases. The CDR3 bases are TGTGCCAGCAGCGTAGTTACTAGCGGGAGTCGTGAGCAGTACGTC. Protein product: CASSVVTSGSREQYV.

This clone was counted a few times. The rearrangement links TRBV4-2 to TRBJ2-1; 14 bases line up with TRBD2. This CDR3 spans 19 amino acids. V dropped 0 bases and J dropped 10; count of bases not matched to a gene: 14. The germline V gene has CDR1 LGHNA and CDR2 YNFKEQ. CDR3 sequence (DNA): TGTGCCAGCAGCCAAGATACAATCACCAGGACTAGCGGGAGGAAAGAGCAGTTCTTC. Encoded protein: CASSQDTITRTSGRKEQFF.

This sequence joins TRBV5-4 and TRBJ2-3; a possible D gene is TRBD2 (6 bases). Germline values: CDR1 SGHNT, CDR2 YYREEE (reference sequence). The CDR3 has 14 residues. Trimming removed 3 bases from V and 2 bases from J, with 10 bases in between. This CDR3 is CASSSLLATDTQYF. The CDR3, as DNA: TGTGCCAGCAGCTCACTACTAGCCACAGATACGCAGTATTTT.